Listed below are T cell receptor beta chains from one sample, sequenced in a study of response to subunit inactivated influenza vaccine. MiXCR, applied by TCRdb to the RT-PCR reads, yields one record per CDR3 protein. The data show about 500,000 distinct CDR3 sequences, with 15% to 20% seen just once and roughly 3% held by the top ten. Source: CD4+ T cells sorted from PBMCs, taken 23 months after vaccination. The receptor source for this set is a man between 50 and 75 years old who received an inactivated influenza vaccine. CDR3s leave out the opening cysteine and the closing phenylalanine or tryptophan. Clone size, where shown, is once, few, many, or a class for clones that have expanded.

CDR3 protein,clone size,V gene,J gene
AISYTSTDTQY,few,TRBV10-3,TRBJ2-3
ASSPERGGAF,.,TRBV3-1,TRBJ1-1
SAMSETQY,.,TRBV20-1,TRBJ2-5
ASSSIQDEKLF,few,TRBV5-1,TRBJ1-4
ASSQDFPVARGGTGELF,few,TRBV4-2,TRBJ2-2
ASSQAGTQSSGNTIY,.,TRBV3-1,TRBJ1-3
ASSNRVGNTEAF,.,TRBV7-2,TRBJ1-1
SASALVGTGRIHEQY,.,TRBV20-1,TRBJ2-7
ASTKIFNQPQH,.,TRBV28,TRBJ1-5
ASSLTPGTNEQY,many,TRBV7-2,TRBJ2-7
ASSLVDGRTDTQY,few,TRBV12-3/TRBV12-4,TRBJ2-3
ASSYTTASEYSYNEQF,few,TRBV6-2/TRBV6-3,TRBJ2-1
ASSPAPGRLRDTQY,few,TRBV5-1,TRBJ2-3
ASRQGQYGYT,.,TRBV28,TRBJ1-2
ASSLGGVRNEQF,many,TRBV7-9,TRBJ2-1
ASSLFRDSHT,.,TRBV7-9,TRBJ1-2
ASRLPGQGNYGYT,many,TRBV7-9,TRBJ1-2
ASSQDPGDNEQF,few,TRBV4-2,TRBJ2-1
ASRPTGGGTDTQY,few,TRBV5-1,TRBJ2-3
SARDRRAGGYNEQF,few,TRBV20-1,TRBJ2-1
ASSYSTWTGTTEAF,.,TRBV6-5,TRBJ1-1
ASSSTGGKGTEAF,.,TRBV6-2/TRBV6-3,TRBJ1-1
ASSLEGGWRGKETQY,.,TRBV11-2,TRBJ2-5
ATSRGAITDTQY,many,TRBV15,TRBJ2-3
ASSWGQANIQAF,.,TRBV13,TRBJ1-1
ASSKGQGLINEQF,.,TRBV5-1,TRBJ2-1
ASSLAGGAGQPQH,few,TRBV5-5,TRBJ1-5
ASSSRTGRVGTEAF,.,TRBV5-1,TRBJ1-1
ASSFRLVADTQY,.,TRBV7-2,TRBJ2-3
ASASRDPLH,few,TRBV28,TRBJ1-6
ASSKRRTGPNTEAF,.,TRBV21-1,TRBJ1-1
ATSRDSYQETQY,.,TRBV15,TRBJ2-5
SARSSGGYNEQF,many,TRBV20-1,TRBJ2-1
SASFPRDSSGYT,.,TRBV20-1,TRBJ1-2
SAQGQTNYGYT,few,TRBV20-1,TRBJ1-2
ASSVSMGDEQY,.,TRBV9,TRBJ2-7
ASRGATDTQY,.,TRBV6-6,TRBJ2-3
AIGLGKLPNEQF,.,TRBV10-3,TRBJ2-1
SARKTQFSLITGELF,.,TRBV20-1,TRBJ2-2
ASSYFRLAGVYNEQF,.,TRBV6-2/TRBV6-3,TRBJ2-1
AWNRGSYEQY,few,TRBV30,TRBJ2-7